This TCR beta chain is from a study of blood T cell repertoires in COVID-19. The CDR3 runs 12 residues. Deletions cut 4 bases from V and 6 bases from J, with 9 bases between. Germline loops: CDR1 SGHDT, CDR2 YYEEEE. The repertoire was sequenced with immunoSEQ multiplex PCR; TCRdb's copy has only in-frame clones and lacks some. Among fewer than 250,000 clones listed, 76% were seen once. The specimen was PBMCs or T cells enriched from blood (not recorded which). The rearrangement links TRBV5-6 to TRBJ2-3; D uncertain. The receptor comes from a woman aged 45 to 65 with acute COVID-19. The CDR3 DNA reads TGTGCCAGCAGCCTCAGTTCGGATACGCAGTATTTT. Residues: CASSLSSDTQYF.